The text below deals with one TCR beta chain. Its cognate antigen is unknown. Within the sample, other DNA sequences also encode this same CDR3. The data derive from a study of shared clonotypes between healthy human individuals. Study as a whole: The study used three CD4 naive, three CD4 memory, two CD8 naive and one CD8 memory plate per donor. Broader study findings: At large depth, rarefaction still showed sorted-subset sequencing to be incomplete.

It was CD45RO-negative cells, positively selected for CCR7, that made up naive CD8 cells, with terminally differentiated effector memory CD45RA+ cells excluded. CDR3 length: 13 amino acids. Trimming took off 6 bases at V and 1 base at J, with 10 bases between the two ends. The germline V gene encodes CDR1 SEHNR and CDR2 FQNEAQ (reference sequence). Assay runs were performed at deep level. Per the authors' pipeline: ImmunoSEQ junction-only sequences lacked quality scores, so their filtering differed. TCRdb keeps only in-frame clones here, not all; method: immunoSEQ multiplex PCR. V and J calls and clone size are those listed in that table; D and trimming were worked out from the DNA. This table has millions of clones, over 85% appearing once.

This chain links TRBV7-9 with TRBJ2-7; no definite D call. The sample taken for sequencing was naive CD8+ T cells sorted from blood. The TCR comes from a young man in good health. The CDR3 DNA sequence: TGTGCCAGCAGTTCCTCCTTGTCCTACGAGCAGTACTTC. Translation gives CASSSSLSYEQYF.